One sample yielded the 6 T cell receptor beta chains listed below, sequenced in a study of early T cells in non-severe SARS-CoV-2 infection. TCRdb ran MiXCR on the 5' RACE reads and lists one entry per CDR3 protein. The sample contains around 33,000 distinct CDR3 sequences, 4.5% to 5% of which appear only once. Sequenced material: whole blood. These receptors all stem from an adult who was a healthcare worker with PCR-confirmed SARS-CoV-2 infection or an uninfected control (not recorded which).

This clonotype was found many times. The chain has TRBV27 and TRBJ2-3; tentative D call: TRBD1 (6 bases). The CDR3 loop spans 14 amino acids. Trimming took off 4 bases at V and 4 bases at J, with 12 bases between the two ends. The germline V gene encodes CDR1 MNHEY and CDR2 SMNVEV (reference sequence). The CDR3 here is CASSYRAGADTQYF. The CDR3 nucleotides read TGTGCCAGCAGTTACAGGGCCGGGGCAGATACGCAGTATTTT.

This clonotype was detected only a few times. This rearrangement joins TRBV27 to TRBJ2-7, with D perhaps matching TRBD2 (5 bases). This CDR3 is 14 amino acids long. Germline V gives CDR1 MNHEY, CDR2 SMNVEV (reference sequence). V lost 5 bases and J lost 3, with 14 bases in between. This CDR3 is CASSSVSGIYEQYF. CDR3 DNA: TGTGCCAGCAGTAGTGTGAGCGGAATCTACGAGCAGTACTTC.

CDR3 in amino acids: CASSLVAGGREDTQYF. In nucleotides, the CDR3 is TGTGCCAGCAGCTTGGTAGCGGGGGGAAGAGAGGATACGCAGTATTTT. This chain connects TRBV5-6 to TRBJ2-3; TRBD2 matches at 10 bases. The junction had 7 bases not matched to a gene; V was cut back by 0 bases and J by 6 bases. This CDR3 contains 16 residues. Germline V lookup: CDR1 SGHDT, CDR2 YYEEEE.

This clonotype was observed many times. The J gene is TRBJ2-6, the V gene TRBV7-8, with D uncertain. The germline CDR1 and CDR2 sequences are SGHVS and FQNEAQ. The CDR3 length is 15 residues. V was pared by 1 base and J by 1 base, with 5 bases between. CDR3 DNA: TGTGCCAGCAGCTTAGTCTGGTCTGGGGCCAACGTCCTGACTTTC. Translating gives CASSLVWSGANVLTF.

This clonotype was detected many times. The chain employs TRBV30 and TRBJ2-7, with D perhaps TRBD2 (7 bases). The germline V gene encodes CDR1 GTSNPN and CDR2 SVGIG (reference sequence). This CDR3 contains 12 residues. V was trimmed by 3 bases and J by 4 bases, leaving 10 bases between them. The CDR3 here is CAWSGGRYEQYF. Here the CDR3 DNA reads TGTGCCTGGAGCGGGGGGCGTTACGAGCAGTACTTC. The full variable domain, in which reference TRBV30 and TRBJ2-7 provide the parts outside the CDR3, is SQTIHQWPATLVQPVGSPLSLECTVEGTSNPNLYWYRQAAGRGLQLLFYSVGIGQISSEVPQNLSASRPQDRQFILSSKKLLLSDSGFYLCAWSGGRYEQYFGPGTRLTVT.

Many counts were recorded for this clonotype. V gene TRBV7-8 combines with J gene TRBJ2-3, with no clear D. Per the germline V gene, CDR1 is SGHVS and CDR2 is FQNEAQ. V was clipped by 1 base and J by 4 bases, with 9 bases between them. The CDR3 has 14 amino acids. CDR3 region: CASSLVGSPDTQYF. CDR3 sequence (DNA): TGTGCCAGCAGCTTAGTTGGCAGCCCAGATACGCAGTATTTT.